This TCR beta chain was identified during a study of T cells in Graves' hyperthyroidism and ophthalmopathy. Study-level background: Peripheral blood was acquired at first diagnosis, ahead of any therapy whatsoever.

This clonotype has ten or more counts. Clinical symptoms, serum thyroxine and TRAb, thyroid ultrasound and orbital computed tomography together formed the diagnostic basis. The CDR3 runs 16 residues. Germline V gene lookup returns CDR1 MNHEY and CDR2 SVGAGI. Trimming cost V 5 bases and J 3 bases; bases outside gene matches: 11. RNA transcripts were the template for amplifying TCR beta CDR3 regions. An initial round of RT-PCR targeting the TCR CDR3 relied on the HTBI primer set. Using its own MiXCR run on the multiplex PCR reads, TCRdb lists one record per CDR3 protein. The table has 600,000 to 700,000 distinct CDR3 sequences, 14% to 15% seen once; the top ten hold about 4.5%.

Sequencing input: blood. The clonotype was recovered from a woman aged 40 to 50 with Graves' ophthalmopathy. V and J are TRBV6-5 and TRBJ1-2; the match to TRBD1 covers 8 bases. This chain's CDR3 is CASSPQDRGRYYGYTF. CDR3 sequence (DNA): TGTGCCAGCAGTCCCCAAGACAGGGGACGGTACTATGGCTACACCTTC.